This T cell receptor beta chain emerged from a study of immune cell composition in non-small cell lung cancer. V gave up 5 bases and J gave up 5 bases; unmatched junction bases: 7. This CDR3 is built from 14 residues. Germline lookup yields CDR1 SGHDT and CDR2 YYEEEE. The repertoire was sequenced with immunoSEQ multiplex PCR; TCRdb's copy has only in-frame clones and lacks some. Of fewer than 2,000 clones listed, over 60% are singletons. With respect to this clone: Its specificity is unknown.

Template was genomic DNA from frozen, unsorted single-cell suspensions. Study-wide findings and caveats: Clones >0.5% enriched in tumour were rarer in adenocarcinoma (around 35%) than squamous (approximately 80%). Tumour TCR-beta clonality was not significantly tied to smoking pack-years. Shared sequences between tumour-reactive and dominant in vivo clones were not proven.

The specimen was lung tumor tissue. The V and J genes are TRBV5-6 and TRBJ2-5; 9 bases fit TRBD2. The origin of this receptor is a human donor with non-small cell lung cancer. As DNA, the CDR3 is TGTGCCAGCAGGCCACCGGGACTAGCTGAGACCCAGTACTTC. Protein: CASRPPGLAETQYF.